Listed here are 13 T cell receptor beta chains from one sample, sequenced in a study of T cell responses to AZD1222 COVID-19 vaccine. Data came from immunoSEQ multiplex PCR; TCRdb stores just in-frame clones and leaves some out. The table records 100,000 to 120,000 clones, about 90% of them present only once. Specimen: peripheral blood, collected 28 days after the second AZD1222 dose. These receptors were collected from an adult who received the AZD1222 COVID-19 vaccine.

CDR3 coding DNA: TGTGCCAGCAGCCCGCGAGGACAGGTCTTTGCCTACACCTTC. Translation gives CASSPRGQVFAYTF. The chain is built from TRBV3-1 (or the pseudogene TRBV3-2) and TRBJ1-2; 7 positions match TRBD1. The V gene's germline CDR1 is LGHDT and CDR2 YNNKEL (reference sequence). V lost 4 bases, J lost 10 bases, and 12 bases stayed unmatched. The CDR3 has 14 residues.

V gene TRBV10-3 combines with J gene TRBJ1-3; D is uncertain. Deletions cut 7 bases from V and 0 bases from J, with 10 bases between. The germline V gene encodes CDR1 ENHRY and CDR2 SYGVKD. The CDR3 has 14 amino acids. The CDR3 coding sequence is TGTGCCATCACGCAGAGTATCTCTGGAAACACCATATATTTT. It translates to CAITQSISGNTIYF.

DNA for the CDR3: TGTGCCAGCAGCTTAGCCTCAGGGGTCGCGGATGAGCAGTTCTTC. It encodes CASSLASGVADEQFF. The V gene is TRBV7-6, the J gene TRBJ2-1, with a tentative D call TRBD1 (6 bases). This CDR3 spans 15 amino acids. Germline V gene data show CDR1 as SGHVS and CDR2 as FNYEAQ. Trimming left V 0 bases short and J 8 bases short, with 14 bases between.

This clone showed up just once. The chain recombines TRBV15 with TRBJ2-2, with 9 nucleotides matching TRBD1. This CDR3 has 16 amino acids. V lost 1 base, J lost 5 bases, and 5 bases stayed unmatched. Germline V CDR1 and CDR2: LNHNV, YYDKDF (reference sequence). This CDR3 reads CATSRVGTGKTGELFF. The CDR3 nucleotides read TGTGCCACCAGCAGAGTGGGGACAGGGAAAACCGGGGAGCTGTTTTTT.

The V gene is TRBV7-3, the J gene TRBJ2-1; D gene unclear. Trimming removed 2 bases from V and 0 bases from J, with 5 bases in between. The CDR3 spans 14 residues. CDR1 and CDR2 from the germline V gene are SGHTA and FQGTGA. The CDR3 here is CASSLELSYNEQFF. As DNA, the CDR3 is TGTGCCAGCAGCTTAGAACTCTCCTACAATGAGCAGTTCTTC.

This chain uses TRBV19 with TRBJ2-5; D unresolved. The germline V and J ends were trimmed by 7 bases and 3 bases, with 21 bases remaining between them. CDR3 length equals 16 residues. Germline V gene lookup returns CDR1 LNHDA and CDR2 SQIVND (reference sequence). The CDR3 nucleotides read TGTGCCAGTAATCTTGGGCAGGCTGCCCGGGAAGAGACCCAGTACTTC. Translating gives CASNLGQAAREETQYF.

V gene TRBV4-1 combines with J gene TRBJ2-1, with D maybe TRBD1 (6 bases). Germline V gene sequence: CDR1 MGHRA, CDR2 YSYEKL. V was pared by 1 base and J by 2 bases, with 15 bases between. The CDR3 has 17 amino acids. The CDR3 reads CASSQGPGGRAYNEQFF. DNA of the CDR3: TGCGCCAGCAGCCAAGGACCTGGGGGCCGAGCCTACAATGAGCAGTTCTTC.

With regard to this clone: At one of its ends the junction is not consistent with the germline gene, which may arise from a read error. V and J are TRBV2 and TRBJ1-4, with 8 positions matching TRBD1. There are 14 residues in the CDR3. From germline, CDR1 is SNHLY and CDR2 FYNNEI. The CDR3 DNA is TGTGCCAGCAGGGAAGACAGGGGTTGGGAAAAACTGTTTTTT. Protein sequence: CASREDRGWEKLFF.

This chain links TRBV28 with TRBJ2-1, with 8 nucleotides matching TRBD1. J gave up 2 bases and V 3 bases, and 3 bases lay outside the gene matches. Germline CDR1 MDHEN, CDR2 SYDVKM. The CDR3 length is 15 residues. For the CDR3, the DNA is TGTGCCAGCAGTTTTCGGACAGGGACCTACAATGAGCAGTTCTTC. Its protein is CASSFRTGTYNEQFF.

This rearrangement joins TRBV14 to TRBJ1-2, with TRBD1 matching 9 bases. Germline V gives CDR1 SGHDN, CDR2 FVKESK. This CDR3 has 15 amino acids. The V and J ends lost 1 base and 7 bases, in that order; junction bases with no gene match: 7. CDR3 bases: TGTGCCAGCAGCCAAGTTTTGACAGGGGGTCTTGGCTACACCTTC. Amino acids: CASSQVLTGGLGYTF.

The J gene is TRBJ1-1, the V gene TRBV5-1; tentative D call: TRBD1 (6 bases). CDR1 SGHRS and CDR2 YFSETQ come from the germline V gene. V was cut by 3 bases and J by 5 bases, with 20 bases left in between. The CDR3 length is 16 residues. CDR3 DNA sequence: TGCGCCAGCAGCTCGACCCAAAGACAGGTCTGGACTGAAGCTTTCTTT. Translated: CASSSTQRQVWTEAFF.

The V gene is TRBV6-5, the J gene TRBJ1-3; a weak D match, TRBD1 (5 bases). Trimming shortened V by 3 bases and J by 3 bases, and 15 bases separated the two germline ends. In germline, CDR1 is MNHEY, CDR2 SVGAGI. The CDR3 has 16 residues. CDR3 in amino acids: CASSYNAGPHGNTIYF. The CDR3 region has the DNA TGTGCCAGCAGTTATAACGCAGGGCCTCATGGAAACACCATATATTTT.

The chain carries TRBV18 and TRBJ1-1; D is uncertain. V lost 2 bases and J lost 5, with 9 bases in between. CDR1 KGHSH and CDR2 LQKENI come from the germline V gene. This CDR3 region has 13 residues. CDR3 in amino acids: CASSPTEDTEAFF. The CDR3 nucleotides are TGTGCCAGCTCACCAACCGAGGATACTGAAGCTTTCTTT.